This is a list of T cell receptor beta chains from one sample in a study of T cells in Graves' hyperthyroidism and ophthalmopathy. MiXCR, applied by TCRdb to the multiplex PCR reads, yields one record per CDR3 protein. The table shows approximately 48,000 distinct CDR3 sequences, with 45% to 50% occurring only once. What was sequenced was peripheral blood or thyroid tissue (not recorded which). These receptors all stem from a woman aged 45 to 65 with Graves' hyperthyroidism. Both conserved end residues are part of each CDR3. D genes are given only for firm matches. Size tells how often a clone was seen (once, few, many) or the class of an expanded clone, and some rows leave it out.

j_call clone_size v_call d_call cdr3_aa cdr3_nt
TRBJ2-2 - TRBV7-3 - CAWGWVSGELFF TGTGCCTGGGGTTGGGTTTCCGGGGAGCTGTTTTTT
TRBJ1-2 many TRBV4-3 - CASSHPTMGGAKYGYTF TGCGCCAGCAGCCACCCAACAATGGGGGGCGCAAAATATGGCTACACCTTC
TRBJ1-1 - TRBV7-6 TRBD1 CASSFDYRGRDTEAFF TGTGCCAGCAGCTTCGATTACAGGGGTAGGGACACTGAAGCTTTCTTT
TRBJ1-5 once TRBV9 - CASSVGSRPNSNQPQHF TGTGCCAGCAGCGTAGGTAGCAGGCCTAATAGCAATCAGCCCCAGCATTTT
TRBJ1-6 many TRBV28 - CASSPILNSPLHF TGTGCCAGCAGCCCGATCTTGAATTCACCCCTCCACTTT
TRBJ1-1 - TRBV2 - CATNDRRNTEAFF TGTGCCACCAATGACAGGCGGAACACTGAAGCTTTCTTT
TRBJ1-4 - TRBV15 - CATSSTGEKLFF TGTGCCACCAGCAGCACAGGGGAAAAACTGTTTTTT
TRBJ1-2 - TRBV11-2 - CASSLGGGDYGYTF TGTGCCAGCAGCTTAGGAGGTGGGGACTATGGCTACACCTTC
TRBJ2-7 - TRBV29-1 - CSVGRDSEQYF TGCAGCGTTGGCAGGGACTCCGAGCAGTACTTC
TRBJ1-1 many TRBV14 - CASSLNRNTEAFF TGTGCCAGCAGCCTAAACAGGAACACTGAAGCTTTCTTT
TRBJ1-6 medium-sized TRBV2 - CASSENVPLHF TGTGCCAGCAGTGAGAACGTGCCCCTCCACTTT
TRBJ2-2 - TRBV11-2 - CASRELQGELFF TGTGCCAGCAGGGAATTACAGGGGGAGCTGTTTTTT
TRBJ2-7 - TRBV7-8 - CASSGGQAGYEQYF TGTGCCAGCAGCGGGGGGCAGGCGGGGTACGAGCAGTACTTC
TRBJ2-5 many TRBV5-1 TRBD1 CASSLDRGGETQYF TGCGCCAGCAGCTTGGACAGGGGTGGAGAGACCCAGTACTTC
TRBJ1-6 many TRBV5-6 - CASSLRSGGRMISPLHF TGTGCCAGCAGCCTCCGGTCCGGAGGTAGGATGATTTCACCCCTCCACTTT
TRBJ1-4 - TRBV2 - CASMIQQKLFF TGTGCCAGCATGATTCAGCAAAAACTGTTTTTT
TRBJ2-5 - TRBV7-2 TRBD2 CASSLELAGVLETQYF TGTGCCAGCAGCTTAGAGCTAGCGGGAGTTTTGGAGACCCAGTACTTC
TRBJ2-5 many TRBV5-4 - CASSLVPVGGQETQYF TGTGCCAGCAGCTTGGTTCCCGTCGGGGGACAAGAGACCCAGTACTTC
TRBJ1-1 - TRBV9 TRBD1 CARGPGQRNTEAFF TGTGCTAGAGGGCCGGGACAGAGGAACACTGAAGCTTTCTTT
TRBJ2-7 - TRBV7-9 TRBD2 CASSPGLAAHEQYF TGTGCCAGCAGCCCGGGACTAGCGGCCCACGAGCAGTACTTC
TRBJ2-7 - TRBV10-2 TRBD2 CASMGLAHEQYF TGCGCCAGCATGGGACTAGCCCACGAGCAGTACTTC
TRBJ2-7 - TRBV29-1 TRBD2 CSQDRGDEQYF TGCAGCCAAGATCGGGGGGACGAGCAGTACTTC
TRBJ1-2 many TRBV6-6 - CASSYQKSYTF TGTGCCAGCAGTTACCAGAAAAGCTACACCTTC
TRBJ2-3 few TRBV6-5 TRBD2 CASSYSLLAGVADTQYF TGTGCCAGCAGTTACTCGTTGCTAGCGGGAGTAGCAGATACGCAGTATTTT
TRBJ2-7 - TRBV6-5 TRBD2 CASERLAGVREQYF TGTGCCAGCGAACGGCTAGCGGGAGTCCGTGAGCAGTACTTC
TRBJ2-6 - TRBV10-3 - CASSYSGANVLTF TGTGCCAGCAGTTACTCCGGGGCCAACGTCCTGACTTTC
TRBJ2-3 - TRBV11-2 TRBD2 CASSTGLAGGTDTQYF TGTGCCAGCAGCACCGGACTAGCGGGAGGCACAGATACGCAGTATTTT
TRBJ2-5 few TRBV20-1 TRBD2 CSAIAGTSGIETQYF TGCAGTGCTATTGCCGGGACTAGCGGGATTGAGACCCAGTACTTC
TRBJ2-7 - TRBV20-1 TRBD2 CSARLAGSGAEQYF TGCAGTGCTAGACTAGCGGGATCAGGAGCCGAGCAGTACTTC
TRBJ2-7 many TRBV7-6 TRBD1 CASSADRGYEQYF TGTGCCAGCAGCGCAGACAGGGGGTACGAGCAGTACTTC
TRBJ2-6 - TRBV7-3 TRBD1 CASSFTGDTGANVLTF TGTGCCAGCAGCTTCACAGGGGACACTGGGGCCAACGTCCTGACTTTC
TRBJ1-1 many TRBV5-4 - CASTVQGLGEGAFF TGTGCCAGCACTGTACAGGGCCTTGGAGAGGGAGCTTTCTTT
TRBJ2-7 - TRBV20-1 - CSARDRGRGNTRYEPYF TGCAGTGCTAGGGATAGGGGACGGGGGAACACAAGATACGAGCCGTACTTC
TRBJ2-3 many TRBV29-1 - CSARVGTDTQYF TGCAGCGCTCGGGTTGGCACAGATACGCAGTATTTT
TRBJ1-2 - TRBV25-1 - CACSARDTVPYGYTF -
TRBJ1-5 - TRBV2 - CASSERGSQETQHF TGTGCCAGCAGTGAACGCGGTAGTCAAGAGACCCAGCATTTT
TRBJ1-5 - TRBV10-3 TRBD1 CAISGGQGSNQPQHF TGTGCCATCAGTGGAGGACAGGGCAGCAATCAGCCCCAGCATTTT
TRBJ1-1 many TRBV19 - CASSIGHLRVTEAFF TGTGCCAGTAGTATAGGGCACCTCCGGGTCACTGAAGCTTTCTTT
TRBJ2-5 - TRBV29-1 - CSVDLTVQETQYF TGCAGCGTTGATTTGACAGTTCAAGAGACCCAGTACTTC
TRBJ1-6 - TRBV29-1 - CSVEGTNNSPLHF TGCAGCGTTGAGGGGACAAATAATTCACCCCTCCACTTT
TRBJ1-2 many TRBV5-4 - CASSPDSYGYTF TGTGCCAGCAGCCCGGACAGCTATGGCTACACCTTC
TRBJ2-7 - TRBV7-9 TRBD1 CASSLAGTGHSVQYF TGTGCCAGCAGCTTAGCGGGGACAGGGCATAGCGTGCAGTACTTC